This T cell receptor beta chain was captured by sequencing in a study of T cells in localized non-small cell lung cancer. Study conclusions and caveats: There was higher T cell clonality in uninvolved adjacent lung than in tumor, and it was highest there. Tumor samples were not multi-region, leaving intratumor heterogeneity unexcluded.

Clones were read by immunoSEQ multiplex PCR, and TCRdb kept only the in-frame ones, dropping some. Among nearly 25,000 clones listed, roughly 92% were seen once. Concerning this clone: Antigen specificity is unknown.

From germline, CDR1 is LNHNV and CDR2 YYDKDF (reference sequence). The CDR3 totals 13 residues. Trimming shortened V by 1 base and J by 4 bases, and 7 bases separated the two germline ends. This sequence was found in a woman aged 40-69 years with stage I lung adenocarcinoma. Source: peripheral blood, taken before any cancer treatment. The V call is TRBV15, the J call TRBJ2-5; unclear D gene. CDR3 residues: CATSRVVGETQYF. CDR3 DNA: TGTGCCACCAGCAGAGTTGTAGGAGAGACCCAGTACTTC.